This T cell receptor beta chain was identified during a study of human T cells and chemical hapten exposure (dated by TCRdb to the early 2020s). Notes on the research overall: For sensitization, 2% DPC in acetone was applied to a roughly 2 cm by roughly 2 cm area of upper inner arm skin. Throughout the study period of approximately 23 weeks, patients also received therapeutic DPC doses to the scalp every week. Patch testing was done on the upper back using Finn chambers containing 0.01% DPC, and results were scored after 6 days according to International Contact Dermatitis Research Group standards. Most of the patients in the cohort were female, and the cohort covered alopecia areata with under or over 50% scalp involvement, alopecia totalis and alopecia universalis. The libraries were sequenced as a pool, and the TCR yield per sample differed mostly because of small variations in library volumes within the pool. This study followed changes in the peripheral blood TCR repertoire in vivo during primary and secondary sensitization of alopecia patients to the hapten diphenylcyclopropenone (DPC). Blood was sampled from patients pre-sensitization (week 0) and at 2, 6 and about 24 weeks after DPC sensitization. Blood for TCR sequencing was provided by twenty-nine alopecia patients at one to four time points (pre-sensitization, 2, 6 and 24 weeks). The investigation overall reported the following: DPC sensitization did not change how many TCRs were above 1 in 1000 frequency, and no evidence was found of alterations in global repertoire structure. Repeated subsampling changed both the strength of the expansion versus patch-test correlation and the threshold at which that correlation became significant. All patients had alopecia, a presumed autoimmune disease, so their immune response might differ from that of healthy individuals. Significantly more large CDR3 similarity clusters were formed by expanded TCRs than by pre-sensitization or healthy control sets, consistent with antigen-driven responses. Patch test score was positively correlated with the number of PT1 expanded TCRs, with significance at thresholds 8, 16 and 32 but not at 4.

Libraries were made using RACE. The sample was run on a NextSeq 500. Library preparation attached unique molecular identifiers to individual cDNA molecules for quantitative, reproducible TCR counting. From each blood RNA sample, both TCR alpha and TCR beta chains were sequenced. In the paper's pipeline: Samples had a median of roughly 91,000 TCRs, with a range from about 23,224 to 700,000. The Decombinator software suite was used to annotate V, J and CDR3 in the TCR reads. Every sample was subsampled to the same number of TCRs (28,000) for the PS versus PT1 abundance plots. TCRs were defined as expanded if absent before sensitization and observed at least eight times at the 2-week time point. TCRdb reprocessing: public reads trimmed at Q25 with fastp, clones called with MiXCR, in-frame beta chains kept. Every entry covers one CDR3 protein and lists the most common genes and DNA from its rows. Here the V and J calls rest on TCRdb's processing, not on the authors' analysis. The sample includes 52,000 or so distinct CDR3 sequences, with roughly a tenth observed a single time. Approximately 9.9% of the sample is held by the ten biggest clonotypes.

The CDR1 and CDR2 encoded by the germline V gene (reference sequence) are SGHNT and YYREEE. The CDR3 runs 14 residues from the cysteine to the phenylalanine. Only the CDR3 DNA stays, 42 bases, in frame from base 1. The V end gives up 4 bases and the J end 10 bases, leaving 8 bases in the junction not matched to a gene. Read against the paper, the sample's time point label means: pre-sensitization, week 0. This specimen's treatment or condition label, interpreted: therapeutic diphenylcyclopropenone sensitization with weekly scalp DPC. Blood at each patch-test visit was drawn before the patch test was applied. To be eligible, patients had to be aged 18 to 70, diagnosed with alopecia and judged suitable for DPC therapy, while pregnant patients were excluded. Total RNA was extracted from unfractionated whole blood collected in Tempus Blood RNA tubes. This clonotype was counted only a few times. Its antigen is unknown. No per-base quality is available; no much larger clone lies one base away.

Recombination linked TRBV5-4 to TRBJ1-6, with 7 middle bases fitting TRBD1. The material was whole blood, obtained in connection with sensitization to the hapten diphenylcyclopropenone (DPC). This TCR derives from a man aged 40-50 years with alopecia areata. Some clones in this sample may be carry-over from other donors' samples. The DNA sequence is TGTGCCAGCAGCCAGGGGGGAGGGCGCTCACCCCTCCACTTT. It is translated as CASSQGGGRSPLHF.